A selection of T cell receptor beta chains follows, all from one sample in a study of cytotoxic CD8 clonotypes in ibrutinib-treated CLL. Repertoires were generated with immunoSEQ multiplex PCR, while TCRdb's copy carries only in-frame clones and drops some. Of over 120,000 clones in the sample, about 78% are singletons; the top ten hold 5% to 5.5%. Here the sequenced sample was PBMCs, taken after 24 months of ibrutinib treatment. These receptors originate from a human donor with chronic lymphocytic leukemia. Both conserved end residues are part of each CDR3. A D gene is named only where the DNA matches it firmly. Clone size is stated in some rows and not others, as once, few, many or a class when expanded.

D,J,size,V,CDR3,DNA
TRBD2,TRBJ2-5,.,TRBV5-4,CASSPTSGSGETQYF,TGTGCCAGCAGCCCCACTAGCGGGAGCGGGGAGACCCAGTACTTC
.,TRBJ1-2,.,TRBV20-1,CSARGDGREAF,TGCAGTGCTAGAGGGGACGGAAGGGAGGCCTTC
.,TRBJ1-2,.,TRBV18,CASSPLRRGYGYTF,TGTGCCAGCTCACCGTTACGCCGGGGCTATGGCTACACCTTC
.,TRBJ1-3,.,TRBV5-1,CASSLAFVAGNTIYF,TGCGCCAGCAGCTTGGCGTTCGTGGCGGGAAACACCATATATTTT
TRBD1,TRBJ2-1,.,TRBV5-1,CASSLGGQGPYNEQFF,TGCGCCAGCAGCTTGGGGGGACAGGGGCCCTACAATGAGCAGTTCTTC
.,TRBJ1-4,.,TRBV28,CASSPGRNEKLFF,TGTGCCAGCAGTCCGGGACGAAATGAAAAACTGTTTTTT
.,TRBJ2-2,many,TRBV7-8,CASSPPRRTNTGELFF,TGTGCCAGCAGCCCCCCACGGCGGACGAACACCGGGGAGCTGTTTTTT
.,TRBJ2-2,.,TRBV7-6,CASSLPKEGGTGELFF,TGTGCCAGCAGCCTCCCCAAAGAAGGGGGTACCGGGGAGCTGTTTTTT
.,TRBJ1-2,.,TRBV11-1,CASSFVSGGYGYTF,TGTGCCAGCAGCTTTGTTTCGGGAGGCTATGGCTACACCTTC
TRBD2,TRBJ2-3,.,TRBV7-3,CASSPRTSGSTQYF,TGTGCCAGCAGCCCACGGACTAGCGGGAGTACGCAGTATTTT
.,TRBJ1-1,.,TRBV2,CASSEALFFGGARAEAFF,TGTGCCAGCAGTGAAGCGCTTTTTTTTGGGGGGGCGCGGGCTGAAGCTTTCTTT
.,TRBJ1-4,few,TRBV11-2,CASSLDWVGELFF,TGTGCCAGCAGCTTAGACTGGGTGGGAGAACTGTTTTTT
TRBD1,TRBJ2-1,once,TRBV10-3,CAIRPPGQANEQFF,TGTGCCATCAGGCCTCCGGGACAGGCCAATGAGCAGTTCTTC
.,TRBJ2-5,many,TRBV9,CASSANQETQYF,TGTGCCAGCAGCGCCAACCAAGAGACCCAGTACTTC
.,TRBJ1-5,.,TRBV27,CASSFGDKNQPQHF,TGTGCCAGCAGTTTTGGGGACAAGAATCAGCCCCAGCATTTT
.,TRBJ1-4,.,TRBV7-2,CASSLGGREKLFF,TGTGCCAGCAGCTTAGGGGGTCGGGAAAAACTGTTTTTT
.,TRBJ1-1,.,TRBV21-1,CASSPRDSHTEAFF,TGTGCCAGCAGCCCCCGGGACAGTCACACTGAAGCTTTCTTT
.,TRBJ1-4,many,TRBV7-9,CASSPLGVEKLFF,TGTGCCAGCAGCCCTTTGGGCGTAGAAAAACTGTTTTTT
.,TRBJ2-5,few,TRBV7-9,CASSPGTQYF,TGTGCCAGCAGCCCGGGGACCCAGTACTTC
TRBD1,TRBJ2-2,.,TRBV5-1,CASSRTGPGTGELFF,TGCGCCAGCAGCCGGACAGGGCCGGGCACCGGGGAGCTGTTTTTT
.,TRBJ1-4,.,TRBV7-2,CASSLGAGAATNEKLFF,TGTGCCAGCAGCTTAGGGGCAGGGGCCGCAACTAATGAAAAACTGTTTTTT
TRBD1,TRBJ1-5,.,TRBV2,CASTEGGSQPQHF,TGTGCCAGCACCGAAGGGGGCAGTCAGCCCCAGCATTTT
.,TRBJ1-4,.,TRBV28,CASSPPPNMPRGEKLFF,TGTGCCAGCAGTCCCCCCCCTAACATGCCTCGGGGTGAAAAACTGTTTTTT
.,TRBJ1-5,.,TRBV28,CASSWGLNQPQHF,TGTGCCAGCAGTTGGGGCCTGAATCAGCCCCAGCATTTT
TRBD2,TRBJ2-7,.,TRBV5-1,CASSLGEGHEQYF,TGCGCCAGCAGCTTGGGGGAGGGCCACGAGCAGTACTTC
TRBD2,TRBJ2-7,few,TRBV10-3,CAIGGGTQGSYEQYF,TGTGCCATCGGGGGGGGGACCCAGGGCTCCTACGAGCAGTACTTC
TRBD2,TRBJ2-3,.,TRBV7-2,CASSRRLAGGDTQYF,TGTGCCAGCAGCCGCCGACTAGCGGGAGGAGATACGCAGTATTTT
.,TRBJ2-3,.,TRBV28,CASSSLGVADTQYF,TGTGCCAGCAGTTCCCTCGGAGTGGCAGATACGCAGTATTTT
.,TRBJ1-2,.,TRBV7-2,CASSRISHWVGYGYTF,TGTGCCAGCTCACGTATAAGTCATTGGGTTGGCTATGGCTACACCTTC
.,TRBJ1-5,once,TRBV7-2,CASSLDGNQPQHF,TGTGCCAGCAGCTTAGACGGGAATCAGCCCCAGCATTTT
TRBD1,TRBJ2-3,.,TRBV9,CASSVAPVLRQGADTQYF,TGTGCCAGCAGCGTAGCTCCCGTACTTAGACAGGGGGCAGATACGCAGTATTTT
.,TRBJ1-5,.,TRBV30,CAWSRGGSQHF,TGTGCCTGGAGCCGAGGAGGGTCCCAGCATTTT
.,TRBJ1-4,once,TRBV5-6,CASSLGPPGEKLFF,TGTGCCAGCAGCTTGGGGCCACCGGGCGAAAAACTGTTTTTT
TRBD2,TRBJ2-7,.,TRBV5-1,CASSLTPPVTSGRDSYEQYF,TGCGCCAGCAGCTTGACACCCCCGGTGACTAGCGGGAGAGACTCCTACGAGCAGTACTTC
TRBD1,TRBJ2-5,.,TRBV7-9,CASSLGAGGPQETQYF,TGTGCCAGCAGCTTAGGGGCAGGGGGTCCCCAAGAGACCCAGTACTTC
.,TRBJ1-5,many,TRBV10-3,CAISEERGREGSWNQPQHF,TGTGCCATCAGTGAAGAAAGGGGAAGAGAAGGTAGTTGGAATCAGCCCCAGCATTTT
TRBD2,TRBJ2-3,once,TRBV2,CASGESSGEDTQYF,TGTGCCAGCGGGGAGAGTAGCGGGGAAGATACGCAGTATTTT
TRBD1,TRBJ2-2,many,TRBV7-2,CASTPPGQGGTGELFF,TGTGCCAGCACCCCTCCGGGACAGGGGGGCACCGGGGAGCTGTTTTTT
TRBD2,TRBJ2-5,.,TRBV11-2,CASSINSGRAQETQYF,TGTGCCAGCAGCATCAATAGCGGGAGGGCCCAGGAGACCCAGTACTTC
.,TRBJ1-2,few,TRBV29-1,CIGAQTNYGYTF,TGCATCGGGGCCCAGACTAACTATGGCTACACCTTC
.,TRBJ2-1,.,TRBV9,CASSVGGLGYNEQFF,TGTGCCAGCAGCGTAGGCGGGCTGGGGTACAATGAGCAGTTCTTC
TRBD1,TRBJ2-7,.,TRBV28,CASSLEQGSHEQYF,TGTGCCAGCAGTTTGGAACAGGGGAGCCACGAGCAGTACTTC
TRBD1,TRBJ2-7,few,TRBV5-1,CASSLGQGHEQYF,TGCGCCAGCAGCTTGGGACAGGGCCACGAGCAGTACTTC
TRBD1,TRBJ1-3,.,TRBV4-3,CASSQDRGRGNTIYF,TGCGCCAGCAGCCAAGACAGGGGGCGTGGAAACACCATATATTTT
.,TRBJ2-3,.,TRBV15,CATSRAEGGSTDTQYF,TGTGCCACCAGCAGAGCCGAAGGGGGGAGCACAGATACGCAGTATTTT
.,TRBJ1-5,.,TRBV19,CASRGAQAAITHNQPQHF,TGTGCCAGTAGGGGGGCCCAAGCGGCCATAACCCACAATCAGCCCCAGCATTTT
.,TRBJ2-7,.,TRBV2,CACGGLSYEQYF,TGTGCTTGTGGAGGGCTTTCCTACGAGCAGTACTTC
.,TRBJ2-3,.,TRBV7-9,CASSREWATDTQYF,TGTGCCAGCAGCCGGGAGTGGGCCACAGATACGCAGTATTTT
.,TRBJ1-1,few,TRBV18,CASSPGGRESEAFF,TGTGCCAGCTCCCCCGGGGGGCGCGAAAGTGAAGCTTTCTTT
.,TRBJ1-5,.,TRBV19,CASSIADNQPQHF,TGTGCCAGTAGTATCGCGGATAATCAGCCCCAGCATTTT
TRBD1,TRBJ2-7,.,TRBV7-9,CASHRTGSYEQYF,TGTGCCAGCCACCGGACAGGATCCTACGAGCAGTACTTC
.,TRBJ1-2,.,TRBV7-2,CASSPGEGSYTF,TGTGCCAGCAGCCCCGGAGAGGGGAGCTACACCTTC
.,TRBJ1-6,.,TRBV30,CAWRPTRDSPLHF,TGTGCCTGGAGGCCAACAAGAGATTCACCCCTCCACTTT
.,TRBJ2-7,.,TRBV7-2,CASSLSPPGEQYF,TGTGCCAGCAGCTTAAGTCCCCCGGGCGAGCAGTACTTC
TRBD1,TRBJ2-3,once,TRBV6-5,CAIRGPTDTQYF,TGTGCCATCAGGGGGCCCACAGATACGCAGTATTTT
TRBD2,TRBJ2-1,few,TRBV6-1,CASSVIAGEYNEQFF,TGTGCCAGCAGTGTAATAGCGGGAGAGTACAATGAGCAGTTCTTC
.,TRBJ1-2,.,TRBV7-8,CASSLVTDYGYTF,TGTGCCAGCAGCTTAGTGACAGACTATGGCTACACCTTC
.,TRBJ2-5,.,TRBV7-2,CASSLVGELETQYF,TGTGCCAGCAGCTTGGTGGGAGAACTAGAGACCCAGTACTTC